This T cell receptor (beta chain) was retrieved from a study of siplizumab effects on memory and regulatory T cells. Findings of the study overall: It was not possible to assign a naive or memory phenotype to roughly 80-97% of proliferating CD4+ or CD8+ clones. Siplizumab gave mappable alloreactive CD4+ clones an average Treg-derived fraction of under 70%, against around 25% in controls. Of the alloreactive clones, only a minor fraction mapped to unstimulated subsets. The apparent diversity of naive T cells exceeded that of memory cells, and naive T cells seemed to make a major contribution to the alloresponse.

Sequencing used immunoSEQ multiplex PCR; TCRdb keeps in-frame clones, though not all of them. The sample contains over 60,000 clones, under 95% of which appear only once. This CDR3 spans 13 amino acids. The germline V gene encodes CDR1 SGHDN and CDR2 FVKESK. The germline V and J ends were trimmed by 5 bases and 4 bases, with 12 bases remaining between them. Of note for this clone: Its antigen remains unidentified.

What was sequenced was CD8+ T cells sorted from blood. This sequence was found in a human donor in good health. This chain uses TRBV14 with TRBJ2-7; perhaps TRBD1 as D (6 bases). CDR3 DNA: TGTGCCAGCAGCGGACGGGACATTTACGAGCAGTACTTC. Residues: CASSGRDIYEQYF.